The 15 T cell receptor beta chains below were found in one sample sequenced in a study of blood T cell repertoires in COVID-19. The assay was immunoSEQ multiplex PCR, and TCRdb's table has in-frame clones only and misses some. This table has 140,000 to 150,000 clones, approximately 90% appearing once. The specimen was PBMCs or T cells enriched from blood (not recorded which). The receptors derive from a woman aged 25 to 45 with acute COVID-19.

This clone turned up a few times. The genes are TRBV6-2 or TRBV6-3 and TRBJ2-7, with 7 bases matching TRBD2. The CDR3 is made up of 14 amino acids. V dropped 2 bases and J dropped 5; count of bases not matched to a gene: 6. Per germline, CDR1 MNHEY and CDR2 SVGEGT. The chain's CDR3 is CASSYGGSYNEQYF. In DNA form, the CDR3 reads TGTGCCAGCAGTTACGGCGGGAGTTATAACGAGCAGTACTTC.

The rearrangement joins TRBV21-1 to TRBJ1-1; no DNA check was done on the table's D call, TRBD1. TRBV21-1 is designated a pseudogene. This CDR3 is 15 amino acids long. CDR3 sequence: CASSRSTGEDTEAFF. Here the CDR3 DNA reads TGTGCCAGCAGCAGATCGACAGGGGAGGACACTGAAGCTTTCTTT.

The chain combines TRBV5-1 with TRBJ2-7; 14 bases align to TRBD2. V dropped 4 bases and J dropped 0; count of bases not matched to a gene: 6. This CDR3 is built from 17 residues. The V gene's germline CDR1 is SGHRS and CDR2 YFSETQ. The CDR3 loop is CASSGTSGSLSSYEQYF. CDR3 coding DNA: TGCGCCAGCAGCGGGACTAGCGGGAGCCTCAGCTCCTACGAGCAGTACTTC.

The J gene is TRBJ1-1, the V gene TRBV27; a weak D match, TRBD1 (5 bases). V was pared by 6 bases and J by 5 bases, with 10 bases between. Germline CDR1 and CDR2: MNHEY and SMNVEV (reference sequence). The CDR3 consists of 12 residues. Here the CDR3 DNA reads TGTGCCAGCAGAAGGGGAATAACTGAAGCTTTCTTT. This translates into CASRRGITEAFF.

In this sample, this clone turned up a few times. This chain connects TRBV2 to TRBJ2-7, with D possibly being TRBD1 (6 bases). CDR1 is SNHLY, CDR2 FYNNEI, per germline. The CDR3 runs 12 residues. The germline V and J ends were trimmed by 6 bases and 2 bases, with 8 bases remaining between them. The CDR3 coding sequence is TGTGCCAGCAGCAGGGACACCTACGAGCAGTACTTC. Its translation is CASSRDTYEQYF.

V gene TRBV11-2 combines with J gene TRBJ1-4, with 7 positions matching TRBD1. This CDR3 has 14 residues. Germline V gene data show CDR1 as SGHAT and CDR2 as FQNNGV. Trimming took 2 bases from V and 4 from J; bases not matched to a gene: 1. The chain's CDR3 is CASSLSGGNEKLFF. Here the CDR3 DNA reads TGTGCCAGCAGCTTATCAGGGGGTAATGAAAAACTGTTTTTT.

The genes are TRBV5-1 and TRBJ2-3; the D gene is possibly TRBD2 (6 bases). This CDR3 is 17 amino acids long. V shed 4 bases and J shed 4 bases, with 22 bases lying between them. Per the germline V gene, CDR1 is SGHRS and CDR2 is YFSETQ. The CDR3 loop reads CASSLTREITIPDTQYF. DNA of the CDR3: TGCGCCAGCAGCCTCACCCGGGAGATAACCATTCCAGATACGCAGTATTTT.

Only a few counts were recorded for this clone. The chain has TRBV10-1 and TRBJ2-7; D is possibly TRBD1 (6 bases). Trimming pared 6 bases from V and 0 bases from J, leaving 30 bases between. The CDR3 is 20 residues long. CDR1 WNHNN and CDR2 SYGVQD come from the germline V gene (reference sequence). The CDR3 protein is CASRKSLEGNSGHLSYEQYF. The DNA of the CDR3 is TGCGCCAGCAGGAAAAGCCTAGAGGGAAATTCGGGACACCTCTCCTACGAGCAGTACTTC.

The chain carries TRBV28 and TRBJ1-3; TRBD1 aligns across 9 bases. CDR3 length equals 13 residues. Germline CDR1 is MDHEN and CDR2 is SYDVKM. V lost 5 bases to trimming and J lost 7 bases; unmatched junction nucleotides: 3. For the CDR3, the DNA is TGTGCCAGCAGTACGGACAGGGGTAACACCATATATTTT. Translation gives CASSTDRGNTIYF.

This clone was observed a single time. The chain is built from TRBV6-2 or TRBV6-3 and TRBJ2-7, with 8 bases aligning to TRBD1. J gave up 2 bases and V 2 bases, and 8 bases lay outside the gene matches. CDR3 length: 16 amino acids. Germline CDR1 and CDR2: MNHEY and SVGEGT. CDR3 sequence reads: CASSYPVGTGAYEQYF. CDR3 nucleotides: TGTGCCAGCAGTTACCCTGTCGGGACAGGAGCCTACGAGCAGTACTTC.

The chain couples TRBV13 to TRBJ2-1; maybe TRBD1 (5 bases). The germline V gene has CDR1 PRHDT and CDR2 FYEKMQ (reference sequence). The V gene lost 5 bases and the J gene lost 7 bases, with 21 bases spanning the gap. The CDR3 loop spans 16 amino acids. Here the CDR3 DNA reads TGTGCCAGCAGCCCGACCGTAAGAAGGGGCGATAATGAGCAGTTCTTC. Its translation is CASSPTVRRGDNEQFF.

This clone was detected only a few times. This chain connects TRBV5-1 to TRBJ1-5; D is perhaps TRBD1 (6 bases). CDR3 length: 14 amino acids. Trimming took off 1 base at V and 5 bases at J, with 10 bases between the two ends. Germline V gives CDR1 SGHRS, CDR2 YFSETQ. The CDR3 loop is CASSLISGDQPQHF. The CDR3 coding sequence is TGCGCCAGCAGCTTGATTTCAGGGGATCAGCCCCAGCATTTT.

The chain carries TRBV6-2 or TRBV6-3 and TRBJ2-2; D unresolved. This CDR3 has 15 amino acids. The V and J ends lost 5 bases and 0 bases respectively, with 10 bases between them. Germline CDR1 and CDR2: MNHEY and SVGEGT. CDR3 nucleotides: TGTGCCAGCAGTCGGGTTATCGCGAACACCGGGGAGCTGTTTTTT. Protein sequence: CASSRVIANTGELFF.

The rearrangement joins TRBV20-1 to TRBJ2-7, with D perhaps TRBD2 (6 bases). Trimming removed 5 bases at V and 6 bases at J, with 8 bases between. The CDR3 contains 10 residues. From germline, CDR1 is DFQATT and CDR2 SNEGSKA (reference sequence). The CDR3 bases are TGCAGTGCTCGGGAGTTCGAGCAGTACTTC. It codes for CSAREFEQYF.

The chain combines TRBV4-2 with TRBJ2-1, with 13 bases identical to TRBD2. The J segment lost 4 bases and the V segment lost 4 bases, leaving 4 bases of the junction unmatched. The germline V gene has CDR1 LGHNA and CDR2 YNFKEQ. This CDR3 has 16 amino acids. CDR3 sequence (DNA): TGTGCCAGCAGCCTCCGACTAGCGGGAGGTTACAATGAGCAGTTCTTC. This encodes CASSLRLAGGYNEQFF.